This TCR beta chain was recovered during a study of cytomegalovirus exposure and HLA in healthy donors. General study findings and limits: For most TCR sequences rarity was the rule, although some public TCRs occurred in many donors. The listing of 150 to 200 TCR beta chains classed them as cytomegalovirus-associated.

This clone was seen only once. What it binds is not known. V shed 0 bases, J shed 7 bases, and the junction held 2 bases outside the gene matches. This CDR3 contains 14 residues. CDR1 is SGHRS, CDR2 YFSETQ, per germline. Clones were read by immunoSEQ multiplex PCR, and TCRdb kept only the in-frame ones, dropping some. Among 100,000 to 150,000 clones listed, more than 70% were seen once. From the roughly 110-subject validation cohort, which was separate from the roughly 690-subject first cohort, the donors were drawn. Sequenced input: PBMCs. This clonotype originated in a man younger than 35 in good health and CMV-seronegative. The V call is TRBV5-1, the J call TRBJ2-1; 9 bases agree with TRBD1. The CDR3 coding sequence is TGCGCCAGCAGCTTGGGACAGGGGGATAATGAGCAGTTCTTC. Protein product: CASSLGQGDNEQFF.